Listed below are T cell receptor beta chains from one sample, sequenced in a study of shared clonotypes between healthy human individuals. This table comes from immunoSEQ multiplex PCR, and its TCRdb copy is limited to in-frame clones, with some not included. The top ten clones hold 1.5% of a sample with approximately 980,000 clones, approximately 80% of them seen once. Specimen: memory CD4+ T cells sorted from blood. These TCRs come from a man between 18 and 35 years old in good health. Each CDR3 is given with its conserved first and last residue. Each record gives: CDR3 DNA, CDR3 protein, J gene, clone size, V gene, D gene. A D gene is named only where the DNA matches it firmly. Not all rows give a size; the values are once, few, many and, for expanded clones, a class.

cdr3_nt: TGTGCCAGCAGCACCAGGGACAGGGGAGGCGGCTACACCTTC
cdr3_aa: CASSTRDRGGGYTF
j_call: TRBJ1-2
clone_size: NA
v_call: TRBV2
d_call: TRBD1

cdr3_nt: TGTGCCAGCAGCTTAAAAATGGCGGCCCCCTACAATGAGCAGTTCTTC
cdr3_aa: CASSLKMAAPYNEQFF
j_call: TRBJ2-1
clone_size: NA
v_call: TRBV7-3
d_call: NA

cdr3_nt: TGTGCCAGCTCACCAGCAGGACAGAACCAAGAGACCCAGTACTTC
cdr3_aa: CASSPAGQNQETQYF
j_call: TRBJ2-5
clone_size: NA
v_call: TRBV18
d_call: NA

cdr3_nt: TGCGCCAGCAGCACCGCGGGCGGGGAGACCCAGTACTTC
cdr3_aa: CASSTAGGETQYF
j_call: TRBJ2-5
clone_size: NA
v_call: TRBV5-1
d_call: NA

cdr3_nt: TGCGCCAGCAGCCCGAAACAAGTGGGGGCCAACGTCCTGACTTTC
cdr3_aa: CASSPKQVGANVLTF
j_call: TRBJ2-6
clone_size: NA
v_call: TRBV5-1
d_call: NA

cdr3_nt: TGTGCCAGCAATACAGGAGCCCCCACGAACACCGGGGAGCTGTTTTTT
cdr3_aa: CASNTGAPTNTGELFF
j_call: TRBJ2-2
clone_size: few
v_call: TRBV5-4
d_call: NA

cdr3_nt: TGTGCCAGCAGTTATGGGGTAGTGGAGACCCAGTACTTC
cdr3_aa: CASSYGVVETQYF
j_call: TRBJ2-5
clone_size: few
v_call: TRBV6-5
d_call: NA

cdr3_nt: TGTGCCATCACGCGGGATATAAGCATGAACACTGAAGCTTTCTTT
cdr3_aa: CAITRDISMNTEAFF
j_call: TRBJ1-1
clone_size: NA
v_call: TRBV10-3
d_call: NA

cdr3_nt: TGTGCCAGCAGCCAAGAGCTGGGGGTCTACACCTTC
cdr3_aa: CASSQELGVYTF
j_call: TRBJ1-2
clone_size: NA
v_call: TRBV14
d_call: NA

cdr3_nt: TGTGCCAGCAGCCAAGGCGCTAGCGGGGGCCCTGGGACCAAAAACATTCAGTACTTC
cdr3_aa: CASSQGASGGPGTKNIQYF
j_call: TRBJ2-4
clone_size: NA
v_call: TRBV4-2
d_call: TRBD2

cdr3_nt: TGTGCCTGGAGTAGGGGGGTTCCTAACTATGGCTACACCTTC
cdr3_aa: CAWSRGVPNYGYTF
j_call: TRBJ1-2
clone_size: NA
v_call: TRBV30
d_call: NA

cdr3_nt: TGTGCCAGCAGCCGGGGGACAGCTTATACCTACGAGCAGTACTTC
cdr3_aa: CASSRGTAYTYEQYF
j_call: TRBJ2-7
clone_size: few
v_call: TRBV27
d_call: NA

cdr3_nt: TGTGTCCTTCTCGGGGGAGGTCAAGAGACCCAGTACTTC
cdr3_aa: CVLLGGGQETQYF
j_call: TRBJ2-5
clone_size: many
v_call: TRBV2
d_call: NA

cdr3_nt: TGTGCCAGCAGCTTAGGGGGCGGAAACCCTAGCTCCTACGAGCAGTACTTC
cdr3_aa: CASSLGGGNPSSYEQYF
j_call: TRBJ2-7
clone_size: once
v_call: TRBV11-2
d_call: NA

cdr3_nt: TGCGCCAGCAGCCAAGAACGGGCAGGGCATAGTTATTTT
cdr3_aa: CASSQERAGHSYF
j_call: TRBJ2-3
clone_size: once
v_call: TRBV4-3
d_call: NA

cdr3_nt: TGTGCCAGCAGCTTAGGCCTAGCGGGAGAAGATACGCAGTATTTT
cdr3_aa: CASSLGLAGEDTQYF
j_call: TRBJ2-3
clone_size: NA
v_call: TRBV13
d_call: TRBD2

cdr3_nt: TGCGCCAGCAGCTCGGGACAGGGGGCAGAGACCCAGTACTTC
cdr3_aa: CASSSGQGAETQYF
j_call: TRBJ2-5
clone_size: NA
v_call: TRBV5-1
d_call: TRBD1

cdr3_nt: TGTGCCAGCAGCTTGGGGGCGGAACTAGAAGCTTTCTTT
cdr3_aa: CASSLGAELEAFF
j_call: TRBJ1-1
clone_size: few
v_call: TRBV5-5
d_call: NA

cdr3_nt: TGTGCCAGCAGCTCTGGACAGGGTAACACCGGGGAGCTGTTTTTT
cdr3_aa: CASSSGQGNTGELFF
j_call: TRBJ2-2
clone_size: NA
v_call: TRBV7-9
d_call: TRBD1

cdr3_nt: TGTGCCAGCAGCCCGGGTGGGTATGGCTACACCTTC
cdr3_aa: CASSPGGYGYTF
j_call: TRBJ1-2
clone_size: NA
v_call: TRBV7-3
d_call: NA

cdr3_nt: TGCGCCAGCAGCCCCCTGACAGGGTCTAATGAAAAACTGTTTTTT
cdr3_aa: CASSPLTGSNEKLFF
j_call: TRBJ1-4
clone_size: NA
v_call: TRBV5-1
d_call: TRBD1

cdr3_nt: TGTGCCAGCAGGGGGGGACTAGCGGGAGAGACCCAGTACTTC
cdr3_aa: CASRGGLAGETQYF
j_call: TRBJ2-5
clone_size: many
v_call: TRBV2
d_call: TRBD2

cdr3_nt: TGCGCCAGCAGTAGGACAGGGTCGAGCAATGAGCAGTTCTTC
cdr3_aa: CASSRTGSSNEQFF
j_call: TRBJ2-1
clone_size: NA
v_call: TRBV5-1
d_call: TRBD1

cdr3_nt: TGTGCCAGCAGTTACCAGGGCCTGAACACTGAAGCTTTCTTT
cdr3_aa: CASSYQGLNTEAFF
j_call: TRBJ1-1
clone_size: NA
v_call: TRBV6-6
d_call: NA

cdr3_nt: TGTGCCAGCAGCGTAGGGCTAGCGGGATCAGTTGACGGGGAGCTGTTTTTT
cdr3_aa: CASSVGLAGSVDGELFF
j_call: TRBJ2-2
clone_size: NA
v_call: TRBV9
d_call: TRBD2

cdr3_nt: TGTGCCTGGACTAGAACAAGGGCCCTCCACTTT
cdr3_aa: CAWTRTRALHF
j_call: TRBJ1-6
clone_size: NA
v_call: TRBV30
d_call: NA